What follows describes a single TCR beta chain. These data are taken from a study of blood T cell repertoires in COVID-19. For the study at large: The United States, Italy and Spain were the sources of the acute and convalescent COVID-19 samples.

The table came from immunoSEQ multiplex PCR; TCRdb's copy has only in-frame clones and leaves some out. The sample consists of 430,000 or so clones, approximately 90% of them appearing once. Losses at the gene ends were 2 bases for V and 10 bases for J; bases not matched to a gene: 4. The CDR3 covers 13 residues. Germline CDR1 and CDR2: MGHDK and SYGVNS. Participants were placed into cohorts based on the clinical history they reported. Exposed participants encountered a COVID-19 case during the 2 weeks preceding study entry. This receptor was obtained from a woman aged 18-35 years who had been exposed to COVID-19. Source material: PBMCs or T cells enriched from blood (not recorded which). The chain is built from TRBV25-1 and TRBJ2-1; TRBD2 matches at 8 bases. The CDR3 is CASSEGGLGEQFF. The CDR3 DNA follows: TGTGCCAGCAGTGAAGGGGGACTAGGAGAGCAGTTCTTC.